This T cell receptor beta chain originates from a study of PD-L1 blockade in urothelial cancer. Study overall: Patients previously received 0 to 3 chemotherapy regimens.

Spiked synthetic TCR analogs estimated absolute template abundance per PCR. Repertoires were generated with immunoSEQ multiplex PCR, while TCRdb's copy carries only in-frame clones and drops some. Altogether roughly 43,000 clones are present, around 80% being singletons, with the ten largest covering around 16%. Trimming removed 4 bases from V and 8 bases from J; junction bases left unmatched: 9. This CDR3 contains 15 residues. Germline V gene sequence: CDR1 SGHRS, CDR2 YFSETQ. Specified time point: pretreatment peripheral blood. Patients had locally advanced or metastatic urothelial carcinoma. The sample here was PBMCs, taken around atezolizumab (anti-PD-L1) treatment. V and J are TRBV5-1 and TRBJ2-1, with TRBD2 matching over 10 bases. This TCR came from a man between 60 and 75 years old with urothelial cancer. Here the CDR3 reads CASSDLAGANYEQFF. Here the CDR3 DNA reads TGCGCCAGCAGCGATCTAGCGGGAGCTAACTATGAGCAGTTCTTC.